These 20 T cell receptor beta chains were all obtained from the same sample, sequenced in a study of T-cell memory formation after mild COVID-19. TCRdb independently ran MiXCR on the 5' RACE reads; one entry per CDR3 protein. The sample has hundreds of thousands of distinct CDR3 sequences; approximately 19% are singletons. Sequencing used PBMCs or a T cell subset sorted from them (not recorded which). These receptors all stem from a man aged 18 to 35 who had mild COVID-19 (a few samples of this study predate the infection). Cell type and time point are not known.

The J gene is TRBJ2-1, the V gene TRBV20-1; D unclear. Trimming pared 4 bases from V and 9 bases from J, leaving 10 bases between. This CDR3 is 11 amino acids long. CDR1 is DFQATT, CDR2 SNEGSKA, per germline (reference sequence). CDR3 in amino acids: CSATSLSEQFF. CDR3 DNA: TGCAGTGCTACATCACTCAGTGAGCAGTTCTTC.

In its sample, this clonotype was seen a few times. The chain has TRBV10-3 and TRBJ1-1; tentatively, D is TRBD1 (5 bases). CDR3 size: 13 residues. The ends were cut back, 10 bases at V and 3 bases at J, with 15 bases in the middle. CDR1 is ENHRY, CDR2 SYGVKD, per germline. DNA for the CDR3: TGTGCCAACCGCCTAGGGGCAGACACTGAAGCTTTCTTT. Translation: CANRLGADTEAFF.

The rearrangement links TRBV5-1 to TRBJ2-2; TRBD2 is a possible D gene (6 bases). Trimming took off 0 bases at V and 4 bases at J, with 13 bases between the two ends. The CDR3 covers 16 residues. Germline V CDR1 and CDR2: SGHRS, YFSETQ. CDR3 amino acids: CASSLGVEGGTGELFF. Written as DNA, the CDR3 is TGCGCCAGCAGCTTGGGGGTCGAGGGAGGCACCGGGGAGCTGTTTTTT. The full variable domain, its missing parts supplied by reference TRBV5-1 and TRBJ2-2, is KAGVTQTPRYLIKTRGQQVTLSCSPISGHRSVSWYQQTPGQGLQFLFEYFSETQRNKGNFPGRFSGRQFSNSRSEMNVSTLELGDSALYLCASSLGVEGGTGELFFGEGSRLTVL.

The rearrangement joins TRBV7-3 to TRBJ2-5, with 13 nucleotides matching TRBD2. With V trimmed by 5 bases and J by 5 bases, 5 bases remained unmatched. In germline, CDR1 is SGHTA, CDR2 FQGTGA. This CDR3 has 15 amino acids. The DNA of the CDR3 is TGTGCCAGCAGCCGGACTAGCGGGGGCCCGGAGACCCAGTACTTC. As protein: CASSRTSGGPETQYF.

Regarding this clonotype: This may stem from a read error, because a much larger clone lies one nucleotide away. This chain uses TRBV4-2 with TRBJ2-3; TRBD2 aligns across 7 bases. The CDR3 totals 19 residues. V trimming: 3 bases; J trimming: 4 bases; junction bases outside the gene matches: 19. Germline CDR1 LGHNA, CDR2 YNFKEQ. CDR3 sequence reads: CASSHDPASSAGRADTQYF. The CDR3 DNA reads TGTGCCAGCAGCCACGATCCCGCTTCGTCCGCGGGGAGGGCAGATACGCAGTATTTT.

This clonotype was seen just once. The chain couples TRBV4-2 to TRBJ2-7, with D tentatively TRBD2 (7 bases). Germline V CDR1 and CDR2: LGHNA, YNFKEQ. The CDR3 is 17 amino acids. V lost 0 bases, J lost 5 bases, and 20 bases lay in between. The CDR3 loop is CASSQDRGGTPLDEQYF. The CDR3 nucleotides are TGTGCCAGCAGCCAAGATCGGGGAGGGACACCCCTAGACGAGCAGTACTTC.

This clonotype came up a few times. This chain connects TRBV6-2 or TRBV6-3 to TRBJ1-1, with D perhaps TRBD1 (5 bases). CDR1 is MNHEY and CDR2 is SVGEGT in the germline V gene. The germline V and J ends were trimmed by 8 bases and 4 bases, with 8 bases remaining between them. This CDR3 comprises 11 residues. CDR3 loop: CASLRGTEAFF. For the CDR3, the DNA is TGTGCCAGCCTAAGGGGCACTGAAGCTTTCTTT.

V usage is TRBV4-3 and J usage is TRBJ1-1; D is unclear. Trimming shortened V by 1 base and J by 5 bases, and 17 bases separated the two germline ends. Germline values: CDR1 LGHNA, CDR2 YSLEER. This CDR3 contains 16 residues. This CDR3 is CASSQVNSGLRTEAFF. The CDR3 DNA follows: TGCGCCAGCAGCCAAGTAAATTCCGGGCTGAGGACTGAAGCTTTCTTT.

This clonotype was seen at least ten times. As DNA, the CDR3 is TGCAGTGCTAGAGATGACGGTTTGGGACAGGGGCCCCTCTACGAGCAGTACTTC. Amino acid sequence: CSARDDGLGQGPLYEQYF. The J gene is TRBJ2-7, the V gene TRBV20-1, with 10 bases aligning to TRBD1. The CDR3 spans 18 residues. J lost 3 bases, V lost 0 bases, and 14 bases had no gene match. Per the germline V gene, CDR1 is DFQATT and CDR2 is SNEGSKA (reference sequence).

The genes are TRBV7-9 and TRBJ2-1; no firm D call. V was cut by 5 bases and J by 0 bases, with 11 bases left in between. Germline CDR1 and CDR2: SEHNR and FQNEAQ (reference sequence). This CDR3 has 15 residues. The CDR3 DNA is TGTGCCAGCAGCGACGGGCTAAACTCCTACAATGAGCAGTTCTTC. Amino acid sequence: CASSDGLNSYNEQFF.

The V and J genes are TRBV11-2 and TRBJ2-3, with unresolved D. The germline CDR1 and CDR2 sequences are SGHAT and FQNNGV. V was trimmed by 4 bases and J by 6 bases, leaving 14 bases between them. This CDR3 is 14 amino acids long. The CDR3: CASSSRTGEDTQYF. The CDR3 DNA sequence: TGTGCCAGCAGCTCCCGGACCGGTGAGGATACGCAGTATTTT.

This clonotype was seen a handful of times. The chain uses TRBV7-3 and TRBJ2-2; D gene ambiguous. The CDR3 covers 15 residues. V gave up 2 bases and J gave up 3 bases, with 10 bases separating them. Germline V gives CDR1 SGHTA, CDR2 FQGTGA. CDR3 sequence (DNA): TGTGCCAGCAGCTTAGGCGGCCCGTACACCGGGGAGCTGTTTTTT. It encodes CASSLGGPYTGELFF.

The CDR3 region has the DNA TGTGCCAGCAGTTACGACGCGCGATCCTACGAGCAGTACTTC. Translated, it gives CASSYDARSYEQYF. This rearrangement joins TRBV6-2 or TRBV6-3 to TRBJ2-7; no reliable D call. The length of the CDR3 is 14 residues. Germline V lookup: CDR1 MNHEY, CDR2 SVGEGT. V was clipped by 2 bases and J by 1 base, with 9 bases between them.

The rearrangement joins TRBV7-2 to TRBJ2-5; D is unresolved. CDR3 length: 14 residues. Germline CDR1 SGHTA, CDR2 FQGNSA. Trimming cost V 1 base and J 2 bases, with 8 bases left between them. This chain's CDR3 is CASSLDKGQETQYF. In DNA form, the CDR3 reads TGTGCCAGCAGCTTAGATAAGGGACAAGAGACCCAGTACTTC.

Only a few counts were recorded for this clonotype. The V and J genes are TRBV5-6 and TRBJ2-7, with 9 bases fitting TRBD1. This CDR3 has 14 amino acids. V was pared by 3 bases and J by 5 bases, with 6 bases of the junction left unmatched. Per the germline V gene, CDR1 is SGHDT and CDR2 is YYEEEE. The CDR3 nucleotides read TGTGCCAGCAGCTGGGGGACAGGGCTAAACGAGCAGTACGTC. Its translation: CASSWGTGLNEQYV.

This clonotype was detected only a few times. The V and J genes are TRBV10-3 and TRBJ2-1; D may be TRBD2 (7 bases). This CDR3 has 15 amino acids. V was cut by 6 bases and J by 0 bases, with 12 bases left in between. Germline lookup yields CDR1 ENHRY and CDR2 SYGVKD. The CDR3 region is CAIRPGGSSYNEQFF. The CDR3 DNA follows: TGTGCCATCAGGCCGGGGGGCAGCTCCTACAATGAGCAGTTCTTC.

This chain uses TRBV2 with TRBJ2-1, with 8 bases aligning to TRBD1. CDR3 length: 14 residues. The germline V gene has CDR1 SNHLY and CDR2 FYNNEI. V lost 8 bases and J lost 3; bases outside the gene matches: 6. CDR3 region: CASLEGTGYNEQFF. The CDR3 DNA reads as TGTGCCAGCCTCGAAGGGACAGGCTACAATGAGCAGTTCTTC.

J is TRBJ2-6 and V is TRBV28, with 10 nucleotides matching TRBD1. The CDR3 is 16 residues long. The germline V gene encodes CDR1 MDHEN and CDR2 SYDVKM. The V gene end was trimmed by 7 bases and the J gene end by 4 bases; junction bases not matched to a gene: 7. This CDR3 reads CASTGQGMMGANVLTF. As DNA, the CDR3 is TGTGCCAGCACGGGACAGGGGATGATGGGGGCCAACGTCCTGACTTTC. Filled out from reference TRBV28 and TRBJ2-6, the complete variable domain reads DVKVTQSSRYLVKRTGEKVFLECVQDMDHENMFWYRQDPGLGLRLIYFSYDVKMKEKGDIPEGYSVSREKKERFSLILESASTNQTSMYLCASTGQGMMGANVLTFGAGSRLTVL.

CDR3 protein: CASSQEDTGRTDTQYF. CDR3 bases: TGCGCCAGCAGCCAAGAGGATACTGGACGCACAGATACGCAGTATTTT. The rearrangement links TRBV4-3 to TRBJ2-3; D unresolved. The V gene lost 0 bases and the J gene lost 1 base, with 11 bases spanning the gap. The CDR3 runs to 16 residues. Germline V gene lookup returns CDR1 LGHNA and CDR2 YSLEER.

This clonotype appeared a few times. A junction end diverges from the germline sequence, so it may reflect a read error. CDR3 nucleotide sequence: TGTGCTAGCAGCGCGGACGGAGAAAAACTGTTTTTT. Translation: CASSADGEKLFF. The V gene is TRBV7-7, the J gene TRBJ1-4; D uncertain. CDR1 SSHAT and CDR2 FNYEAQ come from the germline V gene (reference sequence). The CDR3 extends over 12 amino acids.